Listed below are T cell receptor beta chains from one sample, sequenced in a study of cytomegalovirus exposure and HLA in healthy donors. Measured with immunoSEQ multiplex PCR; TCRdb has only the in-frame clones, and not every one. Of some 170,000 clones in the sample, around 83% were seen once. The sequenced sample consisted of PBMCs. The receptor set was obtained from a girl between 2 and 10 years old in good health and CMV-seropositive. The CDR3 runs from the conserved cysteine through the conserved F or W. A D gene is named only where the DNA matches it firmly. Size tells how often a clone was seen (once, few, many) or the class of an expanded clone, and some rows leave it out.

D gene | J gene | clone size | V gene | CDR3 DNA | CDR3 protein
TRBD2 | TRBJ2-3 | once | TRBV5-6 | TGTGCCAGCAGCTTAGCGGGATTCGGGACCACAGATACGCAGTATTTT | CASSLAGFGTTDTQYF
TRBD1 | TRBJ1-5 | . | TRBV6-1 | TGTGCCAGCAGTGCCACGCAGGGGGGTCCCCAGCATTTT | CASSATQGGPQHF
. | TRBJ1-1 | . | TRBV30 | TGTGCCTGGACGGAGCGCACTGAAGCTTTCTTT | CAWTERTEAFF
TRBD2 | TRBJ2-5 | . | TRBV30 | TGTGCCTGGAGTGTATGGGGGAGGGGAGAGACCCAGTACTTC | CAWSVWGRGETQYF
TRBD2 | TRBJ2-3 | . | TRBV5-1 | TGCGCCAGCAGCCACGGACTAGCGGGGGGATTCACAGATACGCAGTATTTT | CASSHGLAGGFTDTQYF
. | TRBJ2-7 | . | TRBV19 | TGTGCCAGTAGTATCGTGGGCCAACAGGGCGAGCAGTACTTC | CASSIVGQQGEQYF
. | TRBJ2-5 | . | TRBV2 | TGTGCCAGCAACGGACTCTACTCGAGAGAGACCCAGTACTTC | CASNGLYSRETQYF
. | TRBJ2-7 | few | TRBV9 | TGTGCCAGCAGCGTAGAAGCCGCCCACGCCTACGAGCAGTACTTC | CASSVEAAHAYEQYF
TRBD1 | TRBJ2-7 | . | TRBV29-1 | TGCAGCGTTCACAGGGGCTACGAGCAGTACTTC | CSVHRGYEQYF
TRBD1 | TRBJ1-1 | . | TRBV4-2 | TGTGCCAGCAGCCACGAGACAGGGTCTGAAGCTTTCTTT | CASSHETGSEAFF
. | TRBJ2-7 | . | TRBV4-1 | TGCGCCAGCAGCCAAGAACCAGTATACGAGCAGTACTTC | CASSQEPVYEQYF
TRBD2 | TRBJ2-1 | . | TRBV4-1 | TGCGCCAGCAGCCAAGAACCGGGACTAGGCGGGAATGAGCAGTTCTTC | CASSQEPGLGGNEQFF
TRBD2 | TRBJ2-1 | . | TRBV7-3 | TGTGCCAGCAGCCTATCCCCTAGCGGCTGGGAGGAGCAGTTCTTC | CASSLSPSGWEEQFF
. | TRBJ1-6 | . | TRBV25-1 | TGTGCCAGCAGTGAAGTCCGAGGCCTGTATTCACCCCTCCACTTT | CASSEVRGLYSPLHF
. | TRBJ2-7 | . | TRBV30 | TGTGCCTGGAGTTCTTTGACAGAATCCTACGAGCAGTACTTC | CAWSSLTESYEQYF
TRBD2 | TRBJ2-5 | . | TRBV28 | TGTGCCAGCAGTTCGCCTATAGCGGGAAGAAGACAAGAGACCCAGTACTTC | CASSSPIAGRRQETQYF
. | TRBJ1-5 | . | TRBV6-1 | TGTGCCAGCAGTGAAGTGTTCCCAGGGGAAAAGCCCCAGCATTTT | CASSEVFPGEKPQHF
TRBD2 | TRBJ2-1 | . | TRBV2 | TGTGCCAGCAGTGAGGTAGCGGGAGACAATGAGCAGTTCTTC | CASSEVAGDNEQFF
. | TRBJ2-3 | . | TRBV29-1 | TGCAGCGTTGAAGCCTCATTTTTGGGGGGTACGCAGTATTTT | CSVEASFLGGTQYF
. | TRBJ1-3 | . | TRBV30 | TGTGCCTGGACCGCGGACAGCTCTGGAAACACCATATATTTT | CAWTADSSGNTIYF
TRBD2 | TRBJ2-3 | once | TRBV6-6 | TGTGCCAGCAGTTGGACTAGCAGCCCAGATACGCAGTATTTT | CASSWTSSPDTQYF
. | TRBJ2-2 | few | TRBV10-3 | TGTGCCATCAGCATCCAAGCTCTCGGGGAGCTGTTTTTT | CAISIQALGELFF
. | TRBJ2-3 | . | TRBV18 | TGTGCCAGCTCCCAAACGCAACAGGGGACTTACACAGATACGCAGTATTTT | CASSQTQQGTYTDTQYF
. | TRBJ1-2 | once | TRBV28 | TGTGCCAGCAGTTTAGGGGTAGGGGATGGGTATGGCTACACCTTC | CASSLGVGDGYGYTF
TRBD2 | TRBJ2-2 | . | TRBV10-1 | TGCGCCAGCAGTGAGATAGCGGGAACGATCGGGGAGCTGTTTTTT | CASSEIAGTIGELFF
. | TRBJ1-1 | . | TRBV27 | TGTGCCAGCAGTTTGAGTCCCCTGACTGAAGCTTTCTTT | CASSLSPLTEAFF
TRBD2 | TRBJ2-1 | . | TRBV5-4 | TGTGCCAGCAGCCACCTAGCGGGAGCCTACAATGAGCAGTTCTTC | CASSHLAGAYNEQFF
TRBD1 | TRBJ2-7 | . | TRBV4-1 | TGCGCCAGCAGCTCCGGGACAGGGGTTCACGAGCAGTACTTC | CASSSGTGVHEQYF
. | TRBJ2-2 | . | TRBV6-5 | TGTGCCAGCAGACTATCCACCGGGGAGCTGTTTTTT | CASRLSTGELFF
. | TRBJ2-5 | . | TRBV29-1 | TGCAGCGCCGGGGACTCGGCGGGGGAGACCCAGTACTTC | CSAGDSAGETQYF
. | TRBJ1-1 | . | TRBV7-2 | TGTGCCAGCAGCTTAGCGAACAGGGTTGAGGAGGCTTTCTTT | CASSLANRVEEAFF
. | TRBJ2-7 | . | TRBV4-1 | TGCGCCAGCAGCCAAGCCCGAGGACTCTACGAGCAGTACTTC | CASSQARGLYEQYF
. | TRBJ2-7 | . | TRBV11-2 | TGTGCCAGCAGCTCCCTCCAAGTAGGGGGCTACGAGCAGTACTTC | CASSSLQVGGYEQYF
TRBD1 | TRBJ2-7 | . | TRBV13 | TGTGCCAGCAGCGCGCCCCGGACAGGGGAAGCCTACGAGCAGTACTTC | CASSAPRTGEAYEQYF
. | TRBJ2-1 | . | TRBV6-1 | TGTGCCAGTGTAATATGGAGGGGATTTAATGAGCAGTTCTTC | CASVIWRGFNEQFF
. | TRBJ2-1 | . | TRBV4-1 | TGCGCCAGCAGCCAATACCTCAGAGGAGGTATCGGCTCCTACAATGAGCAGTTCTTC | CASSQYLRGGIGSYNEQFF
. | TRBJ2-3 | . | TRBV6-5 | TGTGCCAGCAGTTATGTACGGACAGATACGCAGTATTTT | CASSYVRTDTQYF
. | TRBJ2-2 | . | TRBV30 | TGTGCCTGGAGTGCATCACAGTACACCGGGGAGCTGTTTTTT | CAWSASQYTGELFF
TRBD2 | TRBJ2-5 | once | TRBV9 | TGTGCCAGCAGCGCCGGGACTAGCGGGAGAGAGACCCAGTACTTC | CASSAGTSGRETQYF
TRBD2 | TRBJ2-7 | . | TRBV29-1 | TGCAGCGTTGGGGGGACTAGCGGGAGTAACGAGCAGTACTTC | CSVGGTSGSNEQYF
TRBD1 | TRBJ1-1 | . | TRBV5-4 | TGTGCCAGCAGCATTGGACAGGCCAGTGAAGCTTTCTTT | CASSIGQASEAFF
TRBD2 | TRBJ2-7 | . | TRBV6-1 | TGTGCCAGCAGTGTCACTAGCGGGAGGGACGAGCAGTACTTC | CASSVTSGRDEQYF
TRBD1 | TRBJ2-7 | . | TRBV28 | TGTGCCAGCAGTTTGGGGACAGCAACCTACGAGCAGTACTTC | CASSLGTATYEQYF
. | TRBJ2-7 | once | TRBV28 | TGTGCCAGCAGAAGTAGGAGCCCGAAATACGAGCAGTACTTC | CASRSRSPKYEQYF
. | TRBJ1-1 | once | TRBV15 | TGTGCCACCAGCAGAGCTCGGACTGAAGCTTTCTTT | CATSRARTEAFF
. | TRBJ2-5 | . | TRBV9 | TGTGCCAGCAGCGTAGGGACTGCCCAAGAGACCCAGTACTTC | CASSVGTAQETQYF
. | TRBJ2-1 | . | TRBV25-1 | TGTGCCAGCAGGGAGACGGGGAGCTCCTACAATGAGCAGTTCTTC | CASRETGSSYNEQFF
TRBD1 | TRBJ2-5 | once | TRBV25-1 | TGTGCCAGCAGTGGGGACAGGGTGGGCGGGGAGACCCAGTACTTC | CASSGDRVGGETQYF
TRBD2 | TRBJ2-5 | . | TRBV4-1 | TGCGCCAGCAGTCCCGATATGGGCGGGAGGGCCAAAAAGACCCAGTACTTC | CASSPDMGGRAKKTQYF
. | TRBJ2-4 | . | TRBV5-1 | TGCGCCAGCAGCTCTTCTTACGGGGCCAAAAACATTCAGTACTTC | CASSSSYGAKNIQYF
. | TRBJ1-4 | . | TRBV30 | TGTGCCTGGGCGGGGGGCTTCGGTGAAAAACTGTTTTTT | CAWAGGFGEKLFF
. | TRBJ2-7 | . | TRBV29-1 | TGCAGCGTTGATGTTCGGAAAGGTACGGGTTGGAAACCTCTCGAGCAGTACTTC | CSVDVRKGTGWKPLEQYF
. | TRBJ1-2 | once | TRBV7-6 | TGTGCCAGCAGCTTAACCCCCCGCGGGCACTATGGCTACACCTTC | CASSLTPRGHYGYTF